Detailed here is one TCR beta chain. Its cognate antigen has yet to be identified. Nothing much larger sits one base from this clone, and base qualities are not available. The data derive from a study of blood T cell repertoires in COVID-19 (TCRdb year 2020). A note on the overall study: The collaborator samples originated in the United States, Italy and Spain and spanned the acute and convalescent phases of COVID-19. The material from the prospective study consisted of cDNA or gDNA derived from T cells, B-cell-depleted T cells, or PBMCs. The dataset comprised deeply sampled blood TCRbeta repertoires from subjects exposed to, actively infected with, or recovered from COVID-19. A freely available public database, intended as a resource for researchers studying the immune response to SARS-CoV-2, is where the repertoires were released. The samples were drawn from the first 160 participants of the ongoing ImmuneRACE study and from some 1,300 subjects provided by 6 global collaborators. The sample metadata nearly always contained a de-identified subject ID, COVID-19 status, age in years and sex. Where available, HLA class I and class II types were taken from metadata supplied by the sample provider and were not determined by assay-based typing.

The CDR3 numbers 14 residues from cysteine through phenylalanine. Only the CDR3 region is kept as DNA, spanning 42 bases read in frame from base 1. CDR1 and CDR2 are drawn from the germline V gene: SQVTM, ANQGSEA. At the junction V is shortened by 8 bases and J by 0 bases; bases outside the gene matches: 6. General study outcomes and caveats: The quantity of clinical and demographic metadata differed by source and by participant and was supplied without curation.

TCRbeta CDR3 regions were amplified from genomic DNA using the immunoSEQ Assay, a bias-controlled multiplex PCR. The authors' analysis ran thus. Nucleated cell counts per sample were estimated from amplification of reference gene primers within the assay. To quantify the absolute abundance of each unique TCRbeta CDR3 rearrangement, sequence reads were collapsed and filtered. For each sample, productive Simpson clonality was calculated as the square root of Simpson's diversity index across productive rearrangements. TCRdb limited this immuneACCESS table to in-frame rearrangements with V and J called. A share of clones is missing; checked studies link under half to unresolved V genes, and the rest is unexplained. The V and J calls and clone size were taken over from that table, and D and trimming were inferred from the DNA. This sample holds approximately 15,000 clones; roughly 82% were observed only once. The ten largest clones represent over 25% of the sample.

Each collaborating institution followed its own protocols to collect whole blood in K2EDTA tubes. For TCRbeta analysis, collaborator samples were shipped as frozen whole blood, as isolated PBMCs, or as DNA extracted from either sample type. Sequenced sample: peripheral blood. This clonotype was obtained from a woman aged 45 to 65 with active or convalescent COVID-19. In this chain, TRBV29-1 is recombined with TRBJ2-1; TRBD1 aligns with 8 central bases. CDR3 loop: CSTRTGSSYNEQFF. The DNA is TGCAGCACCCGGACAGGGAGCTCCTACAATGAGCAGTTCTTC.